This TCR beta chain was sequenced for a study of OX40 agonist ivuxolimab in advanced cancers. Study overall: It was ivuxolimab, an agonistic anti-OX40 (CD134) antibody, that patients were treated with. One patient with hepatocellular carcinoma and two with cutaneous melanoma, three in all, had partial responses.

This CDR3 is 21 amino acids long. Trimming removed 6 bases from V and 0 bases from J, with 30 bases in between. The V gene's germline CDR1 is MDHEN and CDR2 SYDVKM. The assay was immunoSEQ multiplex PCR, and TCRdb's table has in-frame clones only and misses some. The top ten clones hold 2% to 2.5% of a sample with 90,000 to 100,000 clones, 95% to 96% of them seen once. Autoimmune disease history or systemic immunosuppression meant exclusion. The sequencing here drew on CD4+ or CD8+ T cells sorted from blood, taken in a trial of the OX40 agonist ivuxolimab. The receptor comes from an adult with an advanced solid tumor such as melanoma, head and neck, liver or kidney cancer. The chain carries TRBV28 and TRBJ2-1; D may correspond to TRBD1 or TRBD2 (6 bases each). The CDR3, as DNA: TGTGCCAGCAGCTTTCAGGCCGGAGGGGCAGGGGCCAAGTTCTCCTACAATGAGCAGTTCTTC. It encodes CASSFQAGGAGAKFSYNEQFF. Together with reference TRBV28 and TRBJ2-1, the CDR3 gives the full variable domain: DVKVTQSSRYLVKRTGEKVFLECVQDMDHENMFWYRQDPGLGLRLIYFSYDVKMKEKGDIPEGYSVSREKKERFSLILESASTNQTSMYLCASSFQAGGAGAKFSYNEQFFGPGTRLTVL.